This entry is about one T cell receptor beta chain. Germline lookup yields CDR1 SQVTM and CDR2 ANQGSEA. CDR3 length: 14 amino acids. V lost 7 bases and J lost 2; bases outside the gene matches: 9. Source study methods: Researchers report that nucleated cell counts were estimated from reference gene primer amplification. Generated by immunoSEQ multiplex PCR, the TCRdb table keeps only in-frame clones and is missing some. V and J calls and clone size are given by that table; D and trimming were obtained from the DNA. The top ten clones hold roughly 13% of a sample with around 130,000 clones, around four fifths of them seen once. The sample originates from a study of blood T cell repertoires in COVID-19. Across the whole study: Donors in the United States, Italy and Spain gave samples during acute or convalescent COVID-19. T cells, B-cell-depleted T cells, or PBMCs supplied cDNA or gDNA.

This TCR was sampled from a human donor in a cohort sampled during active COVID-19. Sequencing was carried out using peripheral blood. This chain uses TRBV29-1 with TRBJ1-2; 8 bases fit TRBD1. CDR3 loop: CSGQGAGGNYGYTF. The CDR3, as DNA: TGCAGCGGCCAGGGGGCGGGGGGGAACTATGGCTACACCTTC.